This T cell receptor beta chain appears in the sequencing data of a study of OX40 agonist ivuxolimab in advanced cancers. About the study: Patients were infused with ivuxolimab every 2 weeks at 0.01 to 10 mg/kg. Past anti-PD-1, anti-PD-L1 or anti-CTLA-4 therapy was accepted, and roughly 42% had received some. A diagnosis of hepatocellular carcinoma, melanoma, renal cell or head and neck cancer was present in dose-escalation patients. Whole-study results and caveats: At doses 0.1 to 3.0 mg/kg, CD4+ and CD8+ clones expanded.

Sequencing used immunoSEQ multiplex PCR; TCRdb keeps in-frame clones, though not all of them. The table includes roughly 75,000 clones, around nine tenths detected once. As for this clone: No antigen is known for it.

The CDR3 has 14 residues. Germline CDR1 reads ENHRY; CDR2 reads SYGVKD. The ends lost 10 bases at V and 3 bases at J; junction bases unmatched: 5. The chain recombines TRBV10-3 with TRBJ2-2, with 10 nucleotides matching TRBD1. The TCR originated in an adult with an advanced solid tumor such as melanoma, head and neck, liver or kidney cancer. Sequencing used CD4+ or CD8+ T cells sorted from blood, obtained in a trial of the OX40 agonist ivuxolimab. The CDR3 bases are TGTGCCACGAGAGGGACAGGGGACACCGGGGAGCTGTTTTTT. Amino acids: CATRGTGDTGELFF.